The 8 T cell receptor beta chains given below trace back to one sample, sequenced in a study of blood T cell repertoires in COVID-19 (dated by TCRdb to about 2020). The library was built by means of the immunoSEQ multiplex PCR assay. The table comes from immuneACCESS by way of TCRdb, which keeps in-frame sequences with V and J called. Part of the clones is missing from these tables; in studies checked, under half for an unresolved V gene and the rest for unknown reasons. The sample data list hundreds of thousands of clones, and 75% to 90% of these were observed just once. 9.5% to 15% of the sample goes to the ten largest clones. Sample: peripheral blood. Receptors were obtained from a woman aged 55-69 years with acute or convalescent COVID-19.

This clone was counted between two and nine times. The gene calls are TRBV27 and TRBJ1-2, with 10 bases that match TRBD1. The CDR3 consists of 15 residues. Germline CDR1 is MNHEY and CDR2 is SMNVEV (reference sequence). Trimming removed 5 bases from V and 4 bases from J; junction bases left unmatched: 7. CDR3 protein: CASSPRDRGGYGYTF. The CDR3 DNA reads as TGTGCCAGCAGTCCCCGGGACAGGGGCGGCTATGGCTACACCTTC.

The V and J genes are TRBV5-6 and TRBJ2-3; 8 bases align to TRBD2. The trim removed 1 base at V and 2 bases at J, leaving 9 bases unmatched. The germline CDR1 and CDR2 sequences are SGHDT and YYEEEE. The CDR3 extends over 17 amino acids. The CDR3 protein is CASSLLAAGGVTDTQYF. The CDR3 coding sequence is TGTGCCAGCAGCTTGCTAGCGGCGGGGGGTGTCACAGATACGCAGTATTTT. Full variable domain (missing parts from reference TRBV5-6 and TRBJ2-3): DAGVTQSPTHLIKTRGQQVTLRCSPKSGHDTVSWYQQALGQGPQFIFQYYEEEERQRGNFPDRFSGHQFPNYSSELNVNALLLGDSALYLCASSLLAAGGVTDTQYFGPGTRLTVL.

This clone was seen only a few times. V gene TRBV11-3 combines with J gene TRBJ2-2; no definite D call. Germline V gene sequence: CDR1 SGHNT, CDR2 YENEEA. The V end lost 1 base, the J end lost 1 base, and 4 bases lay between the germline ends. This CDR3 is built from 14 residues. CDR3 bases: TGTGCCAGCAGCTTAGCACAGAACACCGGGGAGCTGTTTTTT. It yields the protein CASSLAQNTGELFF.

The chain carries TRBV3-1 (or the pseudogene TRBV3-2) and TRBJ2-1, with 11 bases fitting TRBD2. The ends lost 5 bases at V and 0 bases at J; junction bases unmatched: 9. Per germline, CDR1 LGHDT and CDR2 YNNKEL (reference sequence). CDR3 size: 18 residues. The CDR3 bases are TGTGCCAGCAGCTTACGGACTAGCGGGTTAAGCTCCTACAATGAGCAGTTCTTC. Encoded protein: CASSLRTSGLSSYNEQFF.

V is TRBV9 and J is TRBJ2-1; TRBD1 matches 7 bases. The J segment lost 7 bases and the V segment lost 4 bases, leaving 2 bases of the junction unmatched. Per the germline V gene, CDR1 is SGDLS and CDR2 is YYNGEE. The CDR3 consists of 12 residues. CDR3 in amino acids: CASSSQGNEQFF. The CDR3 region has the DNA TGTGCCAGCAGCTCACAGGGGAATGAGCAGTTCTTC.

Written as DNA, the CDR3 is TGTGCCAGCAGTTACCAGGGGAACACTGAAGCTTTCTTT. Its protein product is CASSYQGNTEAFF. This sequence joins TRBV6-2 or TRBV6-3 and TRBJ1-1; a possible D gene is TRBD1 (5 bases). Per the germline V gene, CDR1 is MNHEY and CDR2 is SVGEGT. The CDR3 covers 13 residues. V was cut by 2 bases and J by 1 base, with 5 bases left in between.

This sequence joins TRBV3-1 (or the pseudogene TRBV3-2) and TRBJ2-2, with TRBD2 matching over 11 bases. The junction had 10 bases not matched to a gene; V was cut back by 6 bases and J by 4 bases. CDR1 is LGHDT and CDR2 is YNNKEL in the germline V gene (reference sequence). The CDR3 is made up of 17 amino acids. In nucleotides, the CDR3 is TGTGCCAGCAGTTATACCAATCTAGCGGGGGGCACCGGGGAGCTGTTTTTT. Amino acid sequence: CASSYTNLAGGTGELFF.

The chain combines TRBV29-1 with TRBJ1-1; D possibly corresponds to TRBD1 (5 bases). Germline assignment: CDR1 SQVTM and CDR2 ANQGSEA. This CDR3 contains 14 residues. The V end was cut by 4 bases, the J end by 4 bases, with 16 bases between. The CDR3 bases are TGCAGCGTTGGTAAGGGAAGGGGTGGCACTGAAGCTTTCTTT. It encodes CSVGKGRGGTEAFF. Full variable domain (outside the CDR3, taken from reference TRBV29-1 and TRBJ1-1): SAVISQKPSRDICQRGTSLTIQCQVDSQVTMMFWYRQQPGQSLTLIATANQGSEATYESGFVIDKFPISRPNLTFSTLTVSNMSPEDSSIYLCSVGKGRGGTEAFFGQGTRLTVV.